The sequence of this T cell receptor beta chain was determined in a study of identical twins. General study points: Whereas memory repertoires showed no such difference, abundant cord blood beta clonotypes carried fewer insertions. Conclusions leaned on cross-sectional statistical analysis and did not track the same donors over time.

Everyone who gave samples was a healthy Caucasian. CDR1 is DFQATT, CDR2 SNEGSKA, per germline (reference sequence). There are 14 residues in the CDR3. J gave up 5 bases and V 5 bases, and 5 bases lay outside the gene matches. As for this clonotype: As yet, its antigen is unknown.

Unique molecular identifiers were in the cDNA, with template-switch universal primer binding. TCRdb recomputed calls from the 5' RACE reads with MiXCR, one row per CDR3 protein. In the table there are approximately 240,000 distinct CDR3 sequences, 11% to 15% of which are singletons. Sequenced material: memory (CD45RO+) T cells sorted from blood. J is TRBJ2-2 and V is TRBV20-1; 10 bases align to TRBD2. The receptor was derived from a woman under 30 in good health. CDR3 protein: CSALAGGGTGELFF. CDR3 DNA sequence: TGCAGTGCTTTAGCGGGGGGAGGGACCGGGGAGCTGTTTTTT.